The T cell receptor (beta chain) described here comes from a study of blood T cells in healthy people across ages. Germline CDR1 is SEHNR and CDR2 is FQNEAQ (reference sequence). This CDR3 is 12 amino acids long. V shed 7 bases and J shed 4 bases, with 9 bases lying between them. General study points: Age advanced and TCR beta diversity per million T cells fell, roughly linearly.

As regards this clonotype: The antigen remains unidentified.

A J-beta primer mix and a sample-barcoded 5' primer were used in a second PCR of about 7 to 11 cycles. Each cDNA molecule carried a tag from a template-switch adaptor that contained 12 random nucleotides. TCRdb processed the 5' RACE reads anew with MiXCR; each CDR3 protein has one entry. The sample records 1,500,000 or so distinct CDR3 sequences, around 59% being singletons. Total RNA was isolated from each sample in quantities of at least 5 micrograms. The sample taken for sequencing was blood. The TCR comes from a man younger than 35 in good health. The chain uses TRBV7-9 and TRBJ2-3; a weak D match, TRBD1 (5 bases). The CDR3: CASNEGADTQYF. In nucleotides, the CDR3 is TGTGCCAGCAACGAAGGGGCAGATACGCAGTATTTT.